This T cell receptor (beta chain) was identified during a study of molecular identifiers for immune sequencing clone quantification (dated by TCRdb to the late 2010s). Turning to the overall study: In a replicate experiment, RNA from around 20,000 or 100,000 naive CD8 T cells was split into five aliquots, four of which were sequenced. CD8 T cells were used in a methods study to benchmark molecular-identifier clustering-based TCR repertoire sequencing (MIDCIRS) and TCR RNA copy counting. The investigation overall reported the following: The sizes of highly expanded clones could end up underestimated when identical TCR molecules share a barcode. When barcode sub-clustering was omitted, TCR diversity was inflated by chimeric consensus sequences, with chimeras reaching as high as 47%. The naive libraries included spiked-in Jurkat TCR RNA (roughly nine copies' worth), and this Jurkat TCR RNA is not part of the donor repertoire. Modeling indicated approximately 3 TCR RNA copies recovered per cell, compared with roughly 9.7 by digital PCR, which implies a capture efficiency of 25% to 35%. Spiked-in Jurkat TCR RNA equal to a single cell's worth was reported to be detectable even within 1,100,000 naive CD8 T cells. Clones above 20 RNA copies held over 97% of molecules in CMV-specific effector cells but under 1% in naive cells.

For this clonotype: Its antigen target is currently unknown. Here the CDR3 omits its conserved ending phenylalanine or tryptophan, so a read error is the likely source.

Libraries of naive CD8 T cells were built from around 20,000 to 1,000,000 sorted cells, with 10%, 30% or 50% of the purified RNA used. Naive CD8 T cells, defined as CD8+CD4-CCR7+CD45RA+, were FACS-sorted into RLT Plus buffer on a BD FACSAria II. To test detection sensitivity, Jurkat RNA equal to about nine TCR copies was added to samples of roughly 18,000-1,100,000 naive CD8 T cells. Enrichment of CD8 T cells was performed with RosetteSep CD8+ T Cell Enrichment Cocktail and Ficoll-Paque, after which ACK red cell lysis was carried out. V lost 7 bases and J lost 7 bases; the stretch between them is 11 bases long. The CDR3 adds up to 11 amino acids, both ends counted. Only the CDR3 DNA is retained, 33 bases long and in frame from the first base. According to the germline V gene (reference sequence), CDR1 reads GTSNPN and CDR2 reads SVGIG. The library was generated by PCR. The instrument was a NextSeq 500. Bulk TCR libraries were made following a previously described method, with the TCR primers given in Table S5. Total RNA was purified with the Qiagen AllPrep DNA/RNA kit. Before analysis, reads from multiple sequencing runs of the same library were pooled. The authors processed their data as follows. Reads were retained only if the reads had an exact TCR constant sequence, and the retained reads were trimmed to 150 nt and grouped according to their 12-nt molecular barcodes. Within each barcode group, reads were sub-clustered at a 15% Levenshtein threshold, and quality-weighted consensus sequences were built per RNA molecule. Non-functional sequences were discarded, and so were lower-count sequences lying one edit away from another sequence. Based on fitting two negative binomial distributions, any barcode sub-cluster with under 20% of the maximum read count was discarded. TCRdb trimmed public reads at Q25 via fastp, called clones via MiXCR and kept in-frame beta chains. Each entry is one CDR3 protein sequence, shown with its most common DNA and genes. TCRdb assigned the V and J calls; the authors' analysis was not used. Across this sample there are approximately 100,000 distinct CDR3 sequences, with roughly a third seen only once. The ten most abundant clones make up 4% to 5% of the sample.

The chain is made from TRBV30 and TRBJ1-5, with an unclear D gene assignment. This TCR was recovered from a human donor in good health. Some libraries in this study had Jurkat cell RNA spiked in. Sequencing was done on a sample of naive CD8+ T cells from blood, with Jurkat cell RNA spiked in. The cell subset or site tag for this specimen amounts to: FACS-sorted CD8+CD4-CCR7+CD45RA+ naive T cells. CDR3 protein: CASKLHQPQHI. The bases are TGTGCCTCAAAATTGCACCAGCCCCAGCATATT.